These 31 T cell receptor beta chains share one sample of origin, sequenced in a study of shared clonotypes between healthy human individuals. Here immunoSEQ multiplex PCR was the method, and the copy in TCRdb shows in-frame clones only, minus some. The sample yields about 650,000 clones, about 95% seen once. Naive CD8 cells comprised CD45RO-negative, CCR7-positively selected cells, excluding terminally differentiated effector memory CD45RA+ cells. The specimen sequenced was naive CD8+ T cells sorted from blood. These receptors came from a woman aged 25 to 39 in good health.

The rearrangement links TRBV5-6 to TRBJ1-1, with 10 nucleotides matching TRBD1. The CDR3 extends over 15 amino acids. Per the germline V gene, CDR1 is SGHDT and CDR2 is YYEEEE. V was clipped by 3 bases and J by 1 base; unmatched bases: 3. CDR3 in DNA: TGTGCCAGCAGCTCCCGGGACAGGGGGAACACTGAAGCTTTCTTT. It codes for CASSSRDRGNTEAFF.

The rearrangement uses TRBV11-3 and TRBJ2-7; no reliable D call. The germline V gene encodes CDR1 SGHNT and CDR2 YENEEA. V was clipped by 4 bases and J by 6 bases, with 13 bases between them. This CDR3 is 13 amino acids long. The CDR3 nucleotides read TGTGCCAGCAGCTCCGGAACTGTGGGCGAGCAGTACTTC. Translating it yields CASSSGTVGEQYF. Together with reference TRBV11-3 and TRBJ2-7, the CDR3 gives the full variable domain: EAGVVQSPRYKIIEKKQPVAFWCNPISGHNTLYWYLQNLGQGPELLIRYENEEAVDDSQLPKDRFSAERLKGVDSTLKIQPAELGDSAVYLCASSSGTVGEQYFGPGTRLTVT.

The J gene is TRBJ2-1, the V gene TRBV30, with D possibly TRBD1 on 6 matching bases. There are 15 residues in the CDR3. In germline, CDR1 is GTSNPN, CDR2 SVGIG (reference sequence). V lost 4 bases to trimming and J lost 1 base, with 14 bases between them. This chain's CDR3 is CAWNTGTSSYNEQFF. The DNA of the CDR3 is TGTGCCTGGAATACCGGGACAAGTTCCTACAATGAGCAGTTCTTC.

The CDR3 spells CASSSGQGHQPQHF. The CDR3 DNA follows: TGTGCCAGCAGCTCGGGACAGGGCCATCAGCCCCAGCATTTT. This rearrangement joins TRBV9 to TRBJ1-5; TRBD1 matches 9 bases. Germline-derived CDR1 and CDR2 are SGDLS and YYNGEE. The CDR3 has 14 amino acids. The V gene end was trimmed by 4 bases and the J gene end by 5 bases; junction bases not matched to a gene: 4.

This sequence joins TRBV6-5 and TRBJ2-7; 7 nucleotides line up with TRBD1. CDR1 MNHEY and CDR2 SVGAGI come from the germline V gene. The CDR3 spans 13 residues. V trimming: 6 bases; J trimming: 1 base; junction bases outside the gene matches: 3. The CDR3 DNA follows: TGTGCCAGCAGCCTGGGACAGTCCTACGAGCAGTACTTC. Its translation: CASSLGQSYEQYF.

The rearrangement joins TRBV7-9 to TRBJ1-1; no clear D gene. The V end lost 4 bases, the J end lost 5 bases, and 5 bases lay between the germline ends. This CDR3 spans 11 amino acids. CDR1 is SEHNR and CDR2 is FQNEAQ in the germline V gene (reference sequence). CDR3 region: CASSYGTEAFF. CDR3 in DNA: TGTGCCAGCAGCTATGGGACTGAAGCTTTCTTT. The full variable domain, in which reference TRBV7-9 and TRBJ1-1 provide the parts outside the CDR3, is DTGVSQNPRHKITKRGQNVTFRCDPISEHNRLYWYRQTLGQGPEFLTYFQNEAQLEKSRLLSDRFSAERPKGSFSTLEIQRTEQGDSAMYLCASSYGTEAFFGQGTRLTVV.

This clone turned up a few times. In the same sample, other DNA sequences code for this CDR3. This rearrangement joins TRBV7-9 to TRBJ2-1; D is unresolved. Germline V lookup: CDR1 SEHNR, CDR2 FQNEAQ (reference sequence). The CDR3 is 11 residues long. Trimming cost V 2 bases and J 6 bases, with 2 bases left between them. CDR3 sequence reads: CASSLSNEQFF. CDR3 bases: TGTGCCAGCAGCTTAAGCAATGAGCAGTTCTTC. Drawing the rest from reference TRBV7-9 and TRBJ2-1, the complete variable domain is DTGVSQNPRHKITKRGQNVTFRCDPISEHNRLYWYRQTLGQGPEFLTYFQNEAQLEKSRLLSDRFSAERPKGSFSTLEIQRTEQGDSAMYLCASSLSNEQFFGPGTRLTVL.

The V gene is TRBV27, the J gene TRBJ1-2, with a tentative D call TRBD1 (6 bases). The V gene's germline CDR1 is MNHEY and CDR2 SMNVEV (reference sequence). CDR3 length: 13 amino acids. Between the trimmed V and J ends, which lost 4 bases and 3 bases, there was a span of 9 bases. CDR3 sequence reads: CASSYRDHYGYTF. The CDR3 bases are TGTGCCAGCAGTTACAGGGATCACTATGGCTACACCTTC.

The V gene is TRBV5-3, the J gene TRBJ1-1; 8 bases match TRBD1. TRBV5-3 is classed as an ORF, of uncertain function. V shed 4 bases, J shed 1 base, and the junction held 6 bases outside the gene matches. The CDR3 sequence is 15 residues long. Here the CDR3 reads CARSQPDRENTEAFF. The CDR3 coding sequence is TGTGCCAGAAGCCAGCCGGACAGGGAGAACACTGAAGCTTTCTTT.

As regards this clone: This same CDR3 is encoded by further DNA sequences in the sample. The chain carries TRBV28 and TRBJ1-5; no definite D call. Germline CDR1 reads MDHEN; CDR2 reads SYDVKM. Trimming left V 2 bases short and J 0 bases short, with 5 bases between. CDR3 size: 14 residues. The CDR3 protein is CASSLGLSNQPQHF. The CDR3, as DNA: TGTGCCAGCAGTTTAGGGCTTAGCAATCAGCCCCAGCATTTT. Combining the CDR3 with reference TRBV28 and TRBJ1-5 gives the whole variable domain DVKVTQSSRYLVKRTGEKVFLECVQDMDHENMFWYRQDPGLGLRLIYFSYDVKMKEKGDIPEGYSVSREKKERFSLILESASTNQTSMYLCASSLGLSNQPQHFGDGTRLSIL.

The V gene is TRBV28, the J gene TRBJ2-1; 7 bases are shared with TRBD2. The trim removed 10 bases at V and 1 base at J, leaving 13 bases unmatched. This CDR3 has 16 residues. In germline, CDR1 is MDHEN, CDR2 SYDVKM. The CDR3, as DNA: TGTGCCATCTCGCCTCTAACTAGCGATTCCTACAATGAGCAGTTCTTC. It translates to CAISPLTSDSYNEQFF.

The chain uses TRBV25-1 and TRBJ2-5; the match to TRBD2 covers 8 bases. The CDR3 is 15 residues long. The junction had 8 bases not matched to a gene; V was cut back by 6 bases and J by 2 bases. CDR1 MGHDK and CDR2 SYGVNS come from the germline V gene. The CDR3 here is CASSPREGPQETQYF. CDR3 nucleotide sequence: TGTGCCAGCAGCCCTCGGGAGGGGCCACAAGAGACCCAGTACTTC.

The rearrangement links TRBV28 to TRBJ1-1, with 7 bases fitting TRBD1. The length of the CDR3 is 12 residues. From germline, CDR1 is MDHEN and CDR2 SYDVKM. J was trimmed by 5 bases and V by 10 bases; bases with no gene match: 7. The DNA of the CDR3 is TGTGCCACAACTTACAGGGGAACTGAAGCTTTCTTT. Translating it yields CATTYRGTEAFF.

The chain employs TRBV5-4 and TRBJ1-1, with D uncertain. Germline values: CDR1 SGHNT, CDR2 YYREEE (reference sequence). The V gene lost 0 bases and the J gene lost 5 bases, with 17 bases spanning the gap. The CDR3 is 16 residues long. The DNA for the CDR3 is TGTGCCAGCAGCTTGGGTGGCCAGGTCCTGAGTACTGAAGCTTTCTTT. Encoded protein: CASSLGGQVLSTEAFF.

This clone was counted once. This rearrangement joins TRBV28 to TRBJ2-5, with D possibly being TRBD2 (5 bases). The CDR3 spans 14 residues. V was clipped by 2 bases and J by 2 bases, with 9 bases between them. Germline V lookup: CDR1 MDHEN, CDR2 SYDVKM. The CDR3 region has the DNA TGTGCCAGCAGTTTAGACCCGGGACAAGAGACCCAGTACTTC. Protein sequence: CASSLDPGQETQYF.

The chain employs TRBV5-1 and TRBJ2-7; no definite D call. Germline loops: CDR1 SGHRS, CDR2 YFSETQ. This CDR3 comprises 14 residues. Trimming removed 0 bases at V and 5 bases at J, with 12 bases between. CDR3 region: CASSLVSWSDEQYF. Written as DNA, the CDR3 is TGCGCCAGCAGCTTGGTCAGCTGGTCGGACGAGCAGTACTTC. Using reference TRBV5-1 and TRBJ2-7 for the parts outside the CDR3, the full variable domain is KAGVTQTPRYLIKTRGQQVTLSCSPISGHRSVSWYQQTPGQGLQFLFEYFSETQRNKGNFPGRFSGRQFSNSRSEMNVSTLELGDSALYLCASSLVSWSDEQYFGPGTRLTVT.

CDR3 protein: CASSIALAGVGETQYF. The CDR3 nucleotides are TGTGCCAGTAGTATTGCCCTAGCGGGAGTCGGCGAGACCCAGTACTTC. The chain couples TRBV19 to TRBJ2-5; 10 nucleotides agree with TRBD2. The V segment lost 3 bases and the J segment 5 bases; nucleotides outside the gene matches: 9. There are 16 residues in the CDR3. Germline values: CDR1 LNHDA, CDR2 SQIVND (reference sequence). The whole variable domain, remainder taken from reference TRBV19 and TRBJ2-5, is DGGITQSPKYLFRKEGQNVTLSCEQNLNHDAMYWYRQDPGQGLRLIYYSQIVNDFQKGDIAEGYSVSREKKESFPLTVTSAQKNPTAFYLCASSIALAGVGETQYFGPGTRLLVL.

This chain uses TRBV28 with TRBJ1-5, with TRBD1 identical over 9 bases. The V segment lost 6 bases and the J segment 7 bases; nucleotides outside the gene matches: 7. The CDR3 extends over 14 amino acids. Germline V lookup: CDR1 MDHEN, CDR2 SYDVKM. The DNA of the CDR3 is TGTGCCAGCAGAAGACCGGGACAGGGACAGCCCCAGCATTTT. Its protein product is CASRRPGQGQPQHF.

This sequence joins TRBV15 and TRBJ1-2; 10 bases fit TRBD1. Germline assignment: CDR1 LNHNV and CDR2 YYDKDF (reference sequence). CDR3 length: 16 residues. The junction had 5 bases not matched to a gene; V was cut back by 1 base and J by 3 bases. The CDR3 coding sequence is TGTGCCACCAGCAGAGTCGGGACAGGGGACCACTATGGCTACACCTTC. Its translation: CATSRVGTGDHYGYTF.

For the CDR3, the DNA is TGTGCCAGCAGCGGGATGGACACCGGGGAGCTGTTTTTT. Its translation: CASSGMDTGELFF. The chain has TRBV2 and TRBJ2-2; D may be TRBD2 (5 bases). The CDR3 runs 13 residues. CDR1 and CDR2 from the germline V gene are SNHLY and FYNNEI. Trimming took 6 bases from V and 3 from J, leaving 8 bases between them.

The chain employs TRBV9 and TRBJ1-1; maybe TRBD1 (5 bases). The germline CDR1 and CDR2 sequences are SGDLS and YYNGEE. V dropped 3 bases and J dropped 8 bases, with 11 bases sitting between them. The CDR3 runs 12 residues. CDR3 protein: CASSERGGEAFF. The CDR3 region has the DNA TGTGCCAGCAGCGAGAGGGGTGGGGAAGCTTTCTTT.

V and J are TRBV11-3 and TRBJ2-1; D is unclear. V was shortened by 0 bases and J by 9 bases, with 6 bases between the two germline ends. The CDR3 is made up of 12 amino acids. Germline V gene lookup returns CDR1 SGHNT and CDR2 YENEEA. Here the CDR3 DNA reads TGTGCCAGCAGCTTAGATTCGCCTGAGCAGTTCTTC. Translated, it gives CASSLDSPEQFF. Based on the CDR3 plus reference TRBV11-3 and TRBJ2-1, the full variable domain is EAGVVQSPRYKIIEKKQPVAFWCNPISGHNTLYWYLQNLGQGPELLIRYENEEAVDDSQLPKDRFSAERLKGVDSTLKIQPAELGDSAVYLCASSLDSPEQFFGPGTRLTVL.

The gene calls are TRBV29-1 and TRBJ1-1, with D possibly TRBD1 on 6 matching bases. This CDR3 contains 15 residues. Deletions cut 0 bases from V and 3 bases from J, with 14 bases between. Per the germline V gene, CDR1 is SQVTM and CDR2 is ANQGSEA. The CDR3 DNA sequence: TGCAGCGTTGAAGACCCCCGGGGGCAAGACACTGAAGCTTTCTTT. Protein sequence: CSVEDPRGQDTEAFF. Variable domain in full (rest from reference TRBV29-1 and TRBJ1-1): SAVISQKPSRDICQRGTSLTIQCQVDSQVTMMFWYRQQPGQSLTLIATANQGSEATYESGFVIDKFPISRPNLTFSTLTVSNMSPEDSSIYLCSVEDPRGQDTEAFFGQGTRLTVV.

The V and J genes are TRBV27 and TRBJ2-7, with D tentatively TRBD2 (5 bases). The CDR3 is made up of 13 amino acids. Germline CDR1 MNHEY, CDR2 SMNVEV (reference sequence). The V end lost 3 bases, the J end lost 6 bases, and 12 bases lay between the germline ends. The CDR3 sequence: CASSLTWESEQYF. The CDR3 DNA sequence: TGTGCCAGCAGTTTGACGTGGGAGTCCGAGCAGTACTTC.

The chain employs TRBV2 and TRBJ1-1; D is ambiguous. The ends were cut back, 9 bases at V and 3 bases at J, with 14 bases in the middle. Per the germline V gene, CDR1 is SNHLY and CDR2 is FYNNEI. This CDR3 has 13 residues. The CDR3 DNA is TGTGCCAGTCTTAATGGGATCGACACTGAAGCTTTCTTT. Translated: CASLNGIDTEAFF. Filled out from reference TRBV2 and TRBJ1-1, the complete variable domain reads EPEVTQTPSHQVTQMGQEVILRCVPISNHLYFYWYRQILGQKVEFLVSFYNNEISEKSEIFDDQFSVERPDGSNFTLKIRSTKLEDSAMYFCASLNGIDTEAFFGQGTRLTVV.

This chain uses TRBV7-9 with TRBJ2-7; D call uncertain. The CDR3 consists of 13 residues. Trimming left V 0 bases short and J 4 bases short, with 7 bases between. Germline CDR1 is SEHNR and CDR2 is FQNEAQ (reference sequence). As DNA, the CDR3 is TGTGCCAGCAGCTTAGCGTTGGGATACGAGCAGTACTTC. It specifies CASSLALGYEQYF.

The chain recombines TRBV13 with TRBJ2-5; no clear D. CDR3 size: 14 residues. CDR1 is PRHDT and CDR2 is FYEKMQ in the germline V gene (reference sequence). The V gene lost 2 bases and the J gene lost 5 bases, with 12 bases spanning the gap. CDR3 bases: TGTGCCAGCAGCTTATATCGGGTGGGGGAGACCCAGTACTTC. Translation gives CASSLYRVGETQYF.

This sequence joins TRBV27 and TRBJ1-4; D might be TRBD1 (6 bases). V lost 3 bases to trimming and J lost 2 bases, with 10 bases between them. CDR3 length equals 15 residues. Germline values: CDR1 MNHEY, CDR2 SMNVEV (reference sequence). CDR3 in amino acids: CASSFLGATNEKLFF. CDR3 coding DNA: TGTGCCAGCAGTTTTTTGGGGGCGACTAATGAAAAACTGTTTTTT. The full variable domain, with the rest looked up from reference TRBV27 and TRBJ1-4, is EAQVTQNPRYLITVTGKKLTVTCSQNMNHEYMSWYRQDPGLGLRQIYYSMNVEVTDKGDVPEGYKVSRKEKRNFPLILESPSPNQTSLYFCASSFLGATNEKLFFGSGTQLSVL.

This clone is a singleton in its sample. This chain uses TRBV19 with TRBJ1-1; TRBD1 agrees at 8 bases. CDR3 length: 13 residues. Germline V lookup: CDR1 LNHDA, CDR2 SQIVND (reference sequence). Germline trimming cut 4 bases from V and 4 bases from J; bases unmatched to any gene: 2. The CDR3 region is CASSTGGITEAFF. The DNA of the CDR3 is TGTGCCAGTAGTACAGGGGGCATCACTGAAGCTTTCTTT. Looking up the rest from reference TRBV19 and TRBJ1-1 gives the full variable domain: DGGITQSPKYLFRKEGQNVTLSCEQNLNHDAMYWYRQDPGQGLRLIYYSQIVNDFQKGDIAEGYSVSREKKESFPLTVTSAQKNPTAFYLCASSTGGITEAFFGQGTRLTVV.

The chain is built from TRBV27 and TRBJ1-2; TRBD1 might be the D (5 bases). Germline CDR1 and CDR2: MNHEY and SMNVEV (reference sequence). V was pared by 8 bases and J by 2 bases, with 12 bases between. CDR3 length equals 13 residues. This CDR3 is CASCRGPNYGYTF. CDR3 nucleotides: TGTGCCAGCTGCCGGGGACCGAACTATGGCTACACCTTC.

This sequence joins TRBV27 and TRBJ2-3; no reliable D call. CDR1 and CDR2 from the germline V gene are MNHEY and SMNVEV (reference sequence). This CDR3 has 12 residues. Deletions cut 5 bases from V and 2 bases from J, with 5 bases between. In DNA form, the CDR3 reads TGTGCCAGCAGTGGGCCCACAGATACGCAGTATTTT. It is translated as CASSGPTDTQYF.